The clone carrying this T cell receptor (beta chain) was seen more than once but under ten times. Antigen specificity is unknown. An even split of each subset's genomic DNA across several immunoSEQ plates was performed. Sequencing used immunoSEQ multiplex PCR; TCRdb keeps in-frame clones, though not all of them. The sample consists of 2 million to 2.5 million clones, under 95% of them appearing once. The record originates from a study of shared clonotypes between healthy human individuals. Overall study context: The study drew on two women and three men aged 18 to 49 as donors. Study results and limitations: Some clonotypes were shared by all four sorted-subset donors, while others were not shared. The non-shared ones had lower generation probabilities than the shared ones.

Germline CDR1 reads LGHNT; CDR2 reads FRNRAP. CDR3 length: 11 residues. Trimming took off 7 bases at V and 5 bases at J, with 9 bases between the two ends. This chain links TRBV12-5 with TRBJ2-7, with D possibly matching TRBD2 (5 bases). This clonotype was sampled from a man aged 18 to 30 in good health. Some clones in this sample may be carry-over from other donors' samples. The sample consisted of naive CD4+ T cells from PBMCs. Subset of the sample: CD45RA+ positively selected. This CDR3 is CASASGDEQYF. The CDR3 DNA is TGTGCTAGTGCCAGCGGAGACGAGCAGTACTTC.